The 29 T cell receptor beta chains presented below share a single source sample, sequenced in a study of T-cell memory formation after mild COVID-19. TCRdb analysed the 5' RACE reads with MiXCR anew, one entry per CDR3 protein. The repertoire holds more than 110,000 distinct CDR3 sequences, with about 23% as singletons. Sequencing was carried out using PBMCs or a T cell subset sorted from them (not recorded which). The receptors come from an adult woman who had mild COVID-19 (a few samples of this study predate the infection). Cell type and time point are not known.

This clonotype has more than one count but fewer than ten. The chain joins TRBV5-5 to TRBJ2-1; 12 bases line up with TRBD2. The CDR3 extends over 16 amino acids. Per germline, CDR1 SGHKS and CDR2 YYEKEE (reference sequence). The junction had 6 bases not matched to a gene; V was cut back by 4 bases and J by 4 bases. CDR3 nucleotides: TGTGCCAGCAGCCGCCGACTAGCGGGAGAATACAATGAGCAGTTCTTC. Protein sequence: CASSRRLAGEYNEQFF. Full variable domain (outside the CDR3, taken from reference TRBV5-5 and TRBJ2-1): DAGVTQSPTHLIKTRGQQVTLRCSPISGHKSVSWYQQVLGQGPQFIFQYYEKEERGRGNFPDRFSARQFPNYSSELNVNALLLGDSALYLCASSRRLAGEYNEQFFGPGTRLTVL.

This clonotype appeared a single time. The rearrangement uses TRBV9 and TRBJ2-6; no firm D call. Germline V CDR1 and CDR2: SGDLS, YYNGEE. This CDR3 spans 15 amino acids. Trimming took 2 bases from V and 9 from J, leaving 15 bases between them. CDR3: CASSVDPGKGNVLTF. The CDR3 DNA is TGTGCCAGCAGCGTCGACCCCGGTAAGGGCAACGTCCTGACTTTC.

Ten or more counts support this clonotype. The chain employs TRBV9 and TRBJ2-5, with D maybe TRBD2 (5 bases). V was pared by 0 bases and J by 4 bases, with 7 bases between. The germline V gene has CDR1 SGDLS and CDR2 YYNGEE. The CDR3 loop spans 13 amino acids. The CDR3 DNA reads TGTGCCAGCAGCGTAGGGCTAGCAGAGACCCAGTACTTC. Translating it yields CASSVGLAETQYF.

The V and J genes are TRBV18 and TRBJ1-3; D is unresolved. V shed 2 bases and J shed 9 bases, with 11 bases lying between them. Germline lookup yields CDR1 KGHSH and CDR2 LQKENI. This CDR3 spans 13 amino acids. The CDR3 loop reads CASSPYGIPTIYF. The CDR3 DNA is TGTGCCAGCTCACCATATGGAATTCCCACCATATATTTT.

This chain joins TRBV29-1 and TRBJ2-1; 7 bases fit TRBD2. Trimming cost V 3 bases and J 9 bases; bases outside gene matches: 11. Germline V gene lookup returns CDR1 SQVTM and CDR2 ANQGSEA. CDR3 length: 14 amino acids. In DNA form, the CDR3 reads TGCAGCGTTGATCCCGGACTAGTTTATGCTGAGCAGTTCTTC. It encodes CSVDPGLVYAEQFF.

The chain combines TRBV7-9 with TRBJ2-7; no clear D gene. The V gene's germline CDR1 is SEHNR and CDR2 FQNEAQ (reference sequence). This CDR3 has 15 residues. V was pared by 4 bases and J by 0 bases, with 13 bases between. CDR3 loop: CASSYPEGLSYEQYF. The CDR3 region has the DNA TGTGCCAGCAGCTACCCGGAAGGGCTCTCCTACGAGCAGTACTTC.

This clonotype has only a few counts. The V call is TRBV12-3 or TRBV12-4, the J call TRBJ2-7; 7 bases are a match to TRBD1. CDR3 length equals 14 residues. The junction had 6 bases not matched to a gene; V was cut back by 6 bases and J by 1 base. The CDR3 protein is CASSPGQRSYEQYF. DNA of the CDR3: TGTGCCAGCAGCCCGGGACAGAGATCCTACGAGCAGTACTTC.

V usage is TRBV7-9 and J usage is TRBJ1-4; D possibly corresponds to TRBD1 (6 bases). The CDR3 contains 15 residues. V lost 6 bases and J lost 8, with 19 bases in between. The germline V gene has CDR1 SEHNR and CDR2 FQNEAQ (reference sequence). This chain's CDR3 is CASSQPRGEREKLFF. CDR3 bases: TGTGCCAGCAGTCAACCTAGGGGGGAGAGGGAAAAACTGTTTTTT.

The rearrangement links TRBV4-1 to TRBJ2-5; possible D gene TRBD2, 7 bases. The V end was cut by 4 bases, the J end by 1 base, with 10 bases between. Germline values: CDR1 MGHRA, CDR2 YSYEKL. The CDR3 spans 14 residues. In DNA form, the CDR3 reads TGCGCCAGCAGCCGCGGGGGCTTCCAAGAGACCCAGTACTTC. Protein: CASSRGGFQETQYF.

The sample holds a few counts of this clonotype. The chain is built from TRBV11-2 and TRBJ2-6, with 7 bases fitting TRBD1. Germline trimming cut 2 bases from V and 2 bases from J; bases unmatched to any gene: 6. This CDR3 region has 17 residues. The germline gives CDR1 SGHAT, CDR2 FQNNGV. The CDR3 sequence: CASSLYPTGTGANVLTF. The CDR3 coding sequence is TGTGCCAGCAGCTTATATCCGACAGGGACTGGGGCCAACGTCCTGACTTTC.

The V and J genes are TRBV4-1 and TRBJ2-7; possibly TRBD1 or TRBD2 for D (5 bases each). The CDR3 covers 14 residues. V was trimmed by 1 base and J by 6 bases, leaving 13 bases between them. CDR1 is MGHRA and CDR2 is YSYEKL in the germline V gene. CDR3 DNA sequence: TGCGCCAGCAGCCAAGTCTCAGGGACGGGCGAGCAGTACTTC. It codes for CASSQVSGTGEQYF.

This chain connects TRBV4-2 to TRBJ2-5; possibly TRBD1 for D (6 bases). Germline lookup yields CDR1 LGHNA and CDR2 YNFKEQ. This CDR3 has 12 residues. V shed 6 bases and J shed 5 bases, with 10 bases lying between them. The CDR3 coding sequence is TGTGCCAGCAGTGACAGGAGGGAGACCCAGTACTTC. Translated: CASSDRRETQYF.

V is TRBV29-1 and J is TRBJ2-2, with D uncertain. The CDR3 length is 14 residues. V lost 8 bases, J lost 3 bases, and 16 bases lay in between. CDR1 and CDR2 (germline): SQVTM, ANQGSEA. CDR3 residues: CSTRLGKDTGELFF. In nucleotides, the CDR3 is TGCAGCACCCGATTAGGGAAGGACACCGGGGAGCTGTTTTTT.

The gene calls are TRBV7-9 and TRBJ1-2; D ambiguous. The CDR3 contains 15 residues. Germline CDR1 reads SEHNR; CDR2 reads FQNEAQ (reference sequence). V shed 0 bases and J shed 2 bases, with 10 bases lying between them. Here the CDR3 reads CASSLAHEGNYGYTF. CDR3 nucleotide sequence: TGTGCCAGCAGCTTAGCGCACGAGGGCAACTATGGCTACACCTTC.

The J gene is TRBJ2-1, the V gene TRBV4-3, with D tentatively TRBD2 (5 bases). The CDR3 is made up of 15 amino acids. V lost 6 bases to trimming and J lost 0 bases, with 12 bases between them. Germline CDR1 LGHNA, CDR2 YSLEER. For the CDR3, the DNA is TGCGCCAGCAGTTCGGGATGGAGCTCCTACAATGAGCAGTTCTTC. Protein sequence: CASSSGWSSYNEQFF.

This clonotype has just a few counts. The chain is built from TRBV7-9 and TRBJ1-1; the D gene is possibly TRBD1 (6 bases). Trimming removed 4 bases from V and 2 bases from J, with 11 bases in between. Looked up from germline, CDR1 is SEHNR and CDR2 is FQNEAQ (reference sequence). The CDR3 is 14 amino acids. The CDR3: CASSSTGKNTEAFF. CDR3 DNA: TGTGCCAGCAGCTCCACAGGGAAAAACACTGAAGCTTTCTTT.

V gene TRBV4-3 combines with J gene TRBJ2-1; a possible D gene is TRBD2 (6 bases). This CDR3 has 16 amino acids. Germline assignment: CDR1 LGHNA and CDR2 YSLEER. The V and J ends lost 0 bases and 10 bases respectively, with 19 bases between them. CDR3 in amino acids: CASSQDWGRRGFEQFF. CDR3 DNA: TGCGCCAGCAGCCAAGATTGGGGCCGGAGGGGCTTCGAGCAGTTCTTC.

The table lists this clonotype with a few counts. CDR3 sequence: CASTLREGWGYTF. The CDR3 nucleotides are TGTGCCAGCACCCTACGAGAGGGATGGGGCTACACCTTC. This chain joins TRBV7-8 and TRBJ1-2; D gene uncertain. Germline CDR1 reads SGHVS; CDR2 reads FQNEAQ. Between the trimmed V and J ends, which lost 7 bases and 8 bases, there was a span of 17 bases. The CDR3 totals 13 residues.

The chain links TRBV7-9 to TRBJ1-1, with D possibly TRBD1 on 6 matching bases. V lost 5 bases, J lost 6 bases, and 22 bases lay in between. CDR1 SEHNR and CDR2 FQNEAQ come from the germline V gene (reference sequence). CDR3 length: 16 amino acids. The DNA for the CDR3 is TGTGCCAGCAGCCTAACCCCGACAGGCGCTTGGTCTGAAGCTTTCTTT. Its protein is CASSLTPTGAWSEAFF. The variable domain in full, completed from reference TRBV7-9 and TRBJ1-1, reads DTGVSQNPRHKITKRGQNVTFRCDPISEHNRLYWYRQTLGQGPEFLTYFQNEAQLEKSRLLSDRFSAERPKGSFSTLEIQRTEQGDSAMYLCASSLTPTGAWSEAFFGQGTRLTVV.

The genes are TRBV15 and TRBJ1-2; tentatively, D is TRBD1 (5 bases). CDR3 length equals 15 residues. Germline V gives CDR1 LNHNV, CDR2 YYDKDF (reference sequence). V lost 0 bases and J 1 base, leaving 9 bases between the germline ends. The CDR3 region has the DNA TGTGCCACCAGCAGAGATTCAGGGTTTAACTATGGCTACACCTTC. Amino acids: CATSRDSGFNYGYTF.

A few counts support this clonotype. This clone may be a read error of a much larger clone one base away. The chain is built from TRBV7-9 and TRBJ2-1, with D possibly being TRBD2 (6 bases). The CDR3 extends over 16 amino acids. Germline CDR1 and CDR2: SEHNR and FQNEAQ (reference sequence). The CDR3 region is CSSSSRDGSSYNEQFF. CDR3 DNA: TGTTCCAGCAGCTCTCGGGACGGGAGCTCCTACAATGAGCAGTTCTTC.

V usage is TRBV6-5 and J usage is TRBJ2-1; the D gene could be TRBD1 or TRBD2 (5 bases each). Germline V gives CDR1 MNHEY, CDR2 SVGAGI. The CDR3 is made up of 16 amino acids. V lost 6 bases to trimming and J lost 0 bases, with 15 bases between them. CDR3 nucleotide sequence: TGTGCCAGCAGACGGGACGCCTACAGCTCCTACAATGAGCAGTTCTTC. As protein: CASRRDAYSSYNEQFF.

The rearrangement uses TRBV7-6 and TRBJ1-1; D is uncertain. V was pared by 2 bases and J by 8 bases, with 12 bases between. This CDR3 spans 13 amino acids. Germline loops: CDR1 SGHVS, CDR2 FNYEAQ. CDR3 residues: CASSLNSRSEAFF. As DNA, the CDR3 is TGTGCCAGCAGCTTAAATTCCAGATCCGAAGCTTTCTTT. Drawing the rest from reference TRBV7-6 and TRBJ1-1, the complete variable domain is GAGVSQSPRYKVTKRGQDVALRCDPISGHVSLYWYRQALGQGPEFLTYFNYEAQQDKSGLPNDRFSAERPEGSISTLTIQRTEQRDSAMYRCASSLNSRSEAFFGQGTRLTVV.

The chain has TRBV11-2 and TRBJ2-7, with D perhaps TRBD2 (6 bases). V shed 5 bases and J shed 4 bases, with 9 bases lying between them. The germline gives CDR1 SGHAT, CDR2 FQNNGV. The CDR3 consists of 12 residues. The CDR3 DNA reads as TGTGCCAGCAGCCGGGGGATGTACGAGCAGTACTTC. Translating gives CASSRGMYEQYF.

The chain carries TRBV6-5 and TRBJ1-1; tentative D call: TRBD1 (5 bases). V shed 4 bases and J shed 0 bases, with 9 bases lying between them. Germline lookup yields CDR1 MNHEY and CDR2 SVGAGI. The CDR3 runs to 14 residues. This CDR3 is CASSSRQMNTEAFF. The CDR3 nucleotides are TGTGCCAGCAGTTCCCGACAGATGAACACTGAAGCTTTCTTT.

The chain combines TRBV4-1 with TRBJ2-7; no reliable D call. The CDR3 consists of 15 residues. Germline V gene sequence: CDR1 MGHRA, CDR2 YSYEKL. Between the trimmed V and J ends, which lost 4 bases and 3 bases, there was a span of 16 bases. The CDR3 DNA sequence: TGCGCCAGCAGCCGTGGTGCAGGTGGAAACTACGAGCAGTACTTC. Translated, it gives CASSRGAGGNYEQYF.

This clonotype came up a few times. The rearrangement joins TRBV9 to TRBJ2-7; TRBD1 matches at 8 bases. This CDR3 is 18 amino acids long. From germline, CDR1 is SGDLS and CDR2 YYNGEE. The trim removed 1 base at V and 7 bases at J, leaving 19 bases unmatched. CDR3 coding DNA: TGTGCCAGCAGCGTAAACGGGGACAGGACCACGACAAGGGGGGAGCAGTACTTC. Translation gives CASSVNGDRTTTRGEQYF.

This clonotype was counted between two and nine times. J is TRBJ2-2 and V is TRBV7-9; D possibly corresponds to TRBD2 (5 bases). The V gene lost 6 bases and the J gene lost 1 base, with 9 bases spanning the gap. CDR1 is SEHNR, CDR2 FQNEAQ, per germline (reference sequence). This CDR3 spans 14 amino acids. The CDR3 DNA is TGTGCCAGCAGACACCGGGAGAACACCGGGGAGCTGTTTTTT. It is translated as CASRHRENTGELFF.

This clonotype appeared a few times. The CDR3 region has the DNA TGCAGCGCCGAGGGGGGTCCCAATGAGCAGTTCTTC. Residues: CSAEGGPNEQFF. The chain uses TRBV29-1 and TRBJ2-1; D could derive from TRBD1 or TRBD2 (6 bases each). V lost 7 bases and J lost 6, with 13 bases in between. CDR1 is SQVTM, CDR2 ANQGSEA, per germline. The CDR3 extends over 12 amino acids.